This T cell receptor (beta chain) was documented in a study of T cell responses to AZD1222 COVID-19 vaccine. Study at large: Analysis merged second doses at about 4 or about 12 weeks. Findings and limits, study-wide: The span of vaccine-associated CD4 TCRs extended across spike, with dominance at 160-218 and 743-854. Unmutated variant regions are reportedly the target of nearly half of TCRs that are spike-specific. It was only after the peak T cell response that any repertoires were sampled.

With 0 bases removed from V and 6 bases from J, the gap between germline ends came to 12 bases. CDR1 and CDR2 (germline): LGHDT, YNNKEL (reference sequence). The CDR3 consists of 15 residues. To note about this clone: Its antigen remains unknown.

Profiling relied on immunoSEQ multiplex PCR, and the TCRdb table lists in-frame clones only, not all of them. The sample carries tens of thousands of clones, 90% recorded once. The starting material was peripheral blood, obtained on day 0 of AZD1222 vaccination. The V and J genes are TRBV3-1 (or the pseudogene TRBV3-2) and TRBJ1-5; no clear D gene. The source is an adult in good health. The CDR3 nucleotides are TGTGCCAGCAGCCAAGATCTTTCGGCAGGTCAGCCCCAGCATTTT. This translates into CASSQDLSAGQPQHF.